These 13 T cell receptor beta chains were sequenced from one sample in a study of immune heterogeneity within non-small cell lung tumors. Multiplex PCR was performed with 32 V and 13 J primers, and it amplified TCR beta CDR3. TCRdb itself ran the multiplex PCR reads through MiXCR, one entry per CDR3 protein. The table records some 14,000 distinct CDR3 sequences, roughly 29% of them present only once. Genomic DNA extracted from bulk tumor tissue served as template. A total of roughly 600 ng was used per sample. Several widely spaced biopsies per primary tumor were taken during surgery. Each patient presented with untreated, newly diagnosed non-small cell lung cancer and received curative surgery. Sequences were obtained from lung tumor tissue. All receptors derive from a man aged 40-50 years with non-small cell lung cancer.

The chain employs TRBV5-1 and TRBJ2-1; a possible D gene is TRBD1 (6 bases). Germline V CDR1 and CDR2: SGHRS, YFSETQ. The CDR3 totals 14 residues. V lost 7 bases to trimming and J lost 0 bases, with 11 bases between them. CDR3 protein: CASGQRSSYNEQFF. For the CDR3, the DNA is TGCGCCAGCGGACAGCGGAGCTCCTACAATGAGCAGTTCTTC.

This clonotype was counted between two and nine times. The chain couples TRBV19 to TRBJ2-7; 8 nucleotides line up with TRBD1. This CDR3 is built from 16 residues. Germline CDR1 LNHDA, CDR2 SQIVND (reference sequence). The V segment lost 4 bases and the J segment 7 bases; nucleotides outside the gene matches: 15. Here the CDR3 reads CASSTRTMDRVAEQYF. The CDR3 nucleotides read TGTGCCAGTAGTACTCGAACTATGGACAGGGTGGCGGAGCAGTACTTC.

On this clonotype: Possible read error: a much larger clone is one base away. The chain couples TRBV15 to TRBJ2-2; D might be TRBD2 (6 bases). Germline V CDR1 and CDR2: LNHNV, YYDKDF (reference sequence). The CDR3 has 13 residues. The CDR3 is CATSRVKGGEPFF. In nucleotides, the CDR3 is TGTGCCACCAGCAGAGTAAAAGGCGGGGAGCCGTTTTTT. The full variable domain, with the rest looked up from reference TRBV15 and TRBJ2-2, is DAMVIQNPRYQVTQFGKPVTLSCSQTLNHNVMYWYQQKSSQAPKLLFHYYDKDFNNEADTPDNFQSRRPNTSFCFLDIRSPGLGDTAMYLCATSRVKGGEPFFGEGSRLTVL.

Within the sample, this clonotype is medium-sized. CDR3 residues: CSAIRGAGHEQYF. CDR3 bases: TGCAGTGCTATACGGGGGGCCGGTCACGAGCAGTACTTC. J is TRBJ2-7 and V is TRBV20-1; D is perhaps TRBD2 (7 bases). Germline CDR1 and CDR2: DFQATT and SNEGSKA (reference sequence). CDR3 length: 13 residues. V dropped 4 bases and J dropped 5 bases, with 15 bases sitting between them.

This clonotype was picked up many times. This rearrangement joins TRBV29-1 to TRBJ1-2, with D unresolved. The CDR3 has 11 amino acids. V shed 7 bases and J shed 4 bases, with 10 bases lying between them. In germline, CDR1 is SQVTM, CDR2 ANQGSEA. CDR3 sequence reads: CSAAAVYGYTF. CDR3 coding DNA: TGCAGCGCCGCGGCGGTCTATGGCTACACCTTC.

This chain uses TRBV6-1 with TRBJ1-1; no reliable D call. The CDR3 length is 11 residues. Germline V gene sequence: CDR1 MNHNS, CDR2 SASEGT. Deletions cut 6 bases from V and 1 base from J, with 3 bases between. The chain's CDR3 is CASRGNTEAFF. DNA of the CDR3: TGTGCCAGCAGGGGGAACACTGAAGCTTTCTTT.

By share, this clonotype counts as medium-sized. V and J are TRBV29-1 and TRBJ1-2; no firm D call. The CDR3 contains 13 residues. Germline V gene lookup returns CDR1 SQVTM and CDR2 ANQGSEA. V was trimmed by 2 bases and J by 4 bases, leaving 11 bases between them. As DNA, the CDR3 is TGCAGCGTTGAAAGGAGCAACGCCTATGGCTACACCTTC. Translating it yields CSVERSNAYGYTF. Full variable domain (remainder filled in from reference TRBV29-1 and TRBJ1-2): SAVISQKPSRDICQRGTSLTIQCQVDSQVTMMFWYRQQPGQSLTLIATANQGSEATYESGFVIDKFPISRPNLTFSTLTVSNMSPEDSSIYLCSVERSNAYGYTFGSGTRLTVV.

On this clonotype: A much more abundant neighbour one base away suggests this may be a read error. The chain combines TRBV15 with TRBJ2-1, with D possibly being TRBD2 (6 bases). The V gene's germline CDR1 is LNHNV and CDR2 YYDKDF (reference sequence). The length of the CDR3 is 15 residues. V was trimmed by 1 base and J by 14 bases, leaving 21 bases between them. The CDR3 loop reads CATSRVRETRFEKFF. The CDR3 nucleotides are TGTGCCACCAGCAGAGTCCGGGAGACTAGATTCGAGAAGTTCTTC.

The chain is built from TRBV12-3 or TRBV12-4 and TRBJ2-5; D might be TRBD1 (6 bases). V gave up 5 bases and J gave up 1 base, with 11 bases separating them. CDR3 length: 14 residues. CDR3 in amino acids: CASSLRTVQETQYF. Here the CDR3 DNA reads TGTGCCAGCAGTCTACGGACAGTCCAAGAGACCCAGTACTTC.

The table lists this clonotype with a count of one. The CDR3 region has the DNA TGTGCCAGCAGCTCTCCGGGCAGGGAGAGTGGGAATGAGCAGTTCTTC. Amino acid sequence: CASSSPGRESGNEQFF. The V gene is TRBV11-3, the J gene TRBJ2-1; TRBD1 or TRBD2 may be the D gene (5 bases each). V lost 4 bases, J lost 7 bases, and 20 bases lay in between. This CDR3 has 16 amino acids. The germline CDR1 and CDR2 sequences are SGHNT and YENEEA.

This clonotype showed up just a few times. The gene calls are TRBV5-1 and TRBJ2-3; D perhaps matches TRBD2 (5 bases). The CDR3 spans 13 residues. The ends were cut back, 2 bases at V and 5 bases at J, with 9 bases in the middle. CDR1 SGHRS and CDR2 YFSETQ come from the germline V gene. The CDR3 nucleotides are TGCGCCAGCAGCTTTAGCGACGGAGATACGCAGTATTTT. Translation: CASSFSDGDTQYF.

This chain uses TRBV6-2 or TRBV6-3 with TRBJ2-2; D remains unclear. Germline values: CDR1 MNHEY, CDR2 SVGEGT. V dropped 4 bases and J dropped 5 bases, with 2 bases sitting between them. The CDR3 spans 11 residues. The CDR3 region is CASSLTGELFF. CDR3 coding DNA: TGTGCCAGCAGTTTAACCGGGGAGCTGTTTTTT.

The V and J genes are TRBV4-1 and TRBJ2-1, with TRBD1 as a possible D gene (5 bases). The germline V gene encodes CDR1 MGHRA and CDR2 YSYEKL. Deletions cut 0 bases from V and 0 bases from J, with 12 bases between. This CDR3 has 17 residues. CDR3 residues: CASSQEGTGTSYNEQFF. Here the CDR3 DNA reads TGCGCCAGCAGCCAAGAAGGTACAGGAACCTCCTACAATGAGCAGTTCTTC.